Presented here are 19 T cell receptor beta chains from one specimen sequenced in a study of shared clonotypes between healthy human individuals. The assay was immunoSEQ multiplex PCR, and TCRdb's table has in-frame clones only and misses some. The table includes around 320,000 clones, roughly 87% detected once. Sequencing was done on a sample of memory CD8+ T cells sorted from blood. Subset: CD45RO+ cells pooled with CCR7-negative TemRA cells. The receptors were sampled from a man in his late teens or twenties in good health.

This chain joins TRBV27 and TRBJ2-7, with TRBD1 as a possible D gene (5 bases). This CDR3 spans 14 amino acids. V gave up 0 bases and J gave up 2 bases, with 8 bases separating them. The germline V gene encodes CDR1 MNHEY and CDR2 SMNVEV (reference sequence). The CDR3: CASSLSDTTYEQYF. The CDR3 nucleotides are TGTGCCAGCAGTTTATCGGACACCACCTACGAGCAGTACTTC.

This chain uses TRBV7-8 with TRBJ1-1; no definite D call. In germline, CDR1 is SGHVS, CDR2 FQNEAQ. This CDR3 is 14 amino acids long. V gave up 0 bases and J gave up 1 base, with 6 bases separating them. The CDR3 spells CASSLAPQNTEAFF. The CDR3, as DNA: TGTGCCAGCAGCTTAGCTCCGCAGAACACTGAAGCTTTCTTT.

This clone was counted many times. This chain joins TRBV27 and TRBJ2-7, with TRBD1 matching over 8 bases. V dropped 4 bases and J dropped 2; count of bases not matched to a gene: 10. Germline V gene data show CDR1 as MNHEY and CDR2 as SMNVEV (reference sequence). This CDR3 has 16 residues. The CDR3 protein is CASSSALDRGAYEQYF. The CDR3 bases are TGTGCCAGCAGTTCGGCCCTCGACAGGGGAGCCTACGAGCAGTACTTC.

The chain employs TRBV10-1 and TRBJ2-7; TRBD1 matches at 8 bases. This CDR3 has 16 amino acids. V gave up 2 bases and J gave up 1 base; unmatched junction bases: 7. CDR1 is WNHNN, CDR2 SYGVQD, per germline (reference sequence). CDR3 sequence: CASSEEDREFSYEQYF. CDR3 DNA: TGCGCCAGCAGTGAGGAGGACAGGGAGTTTTCCTACGAGCAGTACTTC.

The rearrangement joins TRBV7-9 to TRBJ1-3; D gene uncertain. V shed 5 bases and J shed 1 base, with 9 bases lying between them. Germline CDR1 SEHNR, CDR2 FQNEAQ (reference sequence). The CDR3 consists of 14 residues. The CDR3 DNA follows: TGTGCCAGCAGCCCTGTGGTGTCTGGAAACACCATATATTTT. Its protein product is CASSPVVSGNTIYF.

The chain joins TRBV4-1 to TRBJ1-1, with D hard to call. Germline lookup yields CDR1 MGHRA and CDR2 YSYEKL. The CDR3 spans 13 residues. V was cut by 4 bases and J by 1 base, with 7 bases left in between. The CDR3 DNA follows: TGCGCCAGCAGCCTCCAGCCGAACACTGAAGCTTTCTTT. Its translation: CASSLQPNTEAFF.

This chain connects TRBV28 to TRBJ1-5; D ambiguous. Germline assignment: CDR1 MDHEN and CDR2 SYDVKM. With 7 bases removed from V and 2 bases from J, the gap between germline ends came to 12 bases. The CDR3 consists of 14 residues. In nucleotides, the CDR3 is TGTGCCAGCAAGGCCGACGCCCGCAATCAGCCCCAGCATTTT. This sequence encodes CASKADARNQPQHF.

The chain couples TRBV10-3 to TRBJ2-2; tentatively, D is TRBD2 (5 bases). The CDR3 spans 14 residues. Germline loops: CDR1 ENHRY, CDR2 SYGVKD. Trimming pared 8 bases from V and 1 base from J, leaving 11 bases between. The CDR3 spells CAIPKGVNTGELFF. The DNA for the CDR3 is TGTGCCATCCCGAAGGGAGTGAACACCGGGGAGCTGTTTTTT.

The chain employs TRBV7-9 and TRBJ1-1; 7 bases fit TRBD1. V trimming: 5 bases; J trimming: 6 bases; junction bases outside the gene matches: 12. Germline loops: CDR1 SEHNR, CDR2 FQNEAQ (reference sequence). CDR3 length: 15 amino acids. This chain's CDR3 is CASSAPDRAIPEAFF. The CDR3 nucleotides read TGTGCCAGCAGCGCCCCCGACAGGGCGATCCCTGAAGCTTTCTTT.

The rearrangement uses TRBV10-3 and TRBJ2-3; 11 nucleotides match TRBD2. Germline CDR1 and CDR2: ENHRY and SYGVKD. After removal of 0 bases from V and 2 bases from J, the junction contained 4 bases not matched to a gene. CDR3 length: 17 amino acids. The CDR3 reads CAISESVAGGITDTQYF. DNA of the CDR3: TGTGCCATCAGTGAGTCAGTAGCGGGGGGGATCACAGATACGCAGTATTTT.

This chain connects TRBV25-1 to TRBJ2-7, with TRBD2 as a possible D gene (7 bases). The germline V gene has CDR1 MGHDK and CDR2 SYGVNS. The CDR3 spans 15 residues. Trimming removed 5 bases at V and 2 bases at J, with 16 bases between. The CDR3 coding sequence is TGTGCCAGCAGTCGGGGGGCCAACCCGGCCTACGAGCAGTACTTC. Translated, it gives CASSRGANPAYEQYF.

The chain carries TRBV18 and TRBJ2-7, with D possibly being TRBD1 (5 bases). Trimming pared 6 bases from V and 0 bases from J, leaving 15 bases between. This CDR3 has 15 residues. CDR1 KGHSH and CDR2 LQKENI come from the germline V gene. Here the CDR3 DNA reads TGTGCCAGCTCTAATCCCAGGACAAGCTCCTACGAGCAGTACTTC. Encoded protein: CASSNPRTSSYEQYF. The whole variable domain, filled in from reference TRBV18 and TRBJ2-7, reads NAGVMQNPRHLVRRRGQEARLRCSPMKGHSHVYWYRQLPEEGLKFMVYLQKENIIDESGMPKERFSAEFPKEGPSILRIQQVVRGDSAAYFCASSNPRTSSYEQYFGPGTRLTVT.

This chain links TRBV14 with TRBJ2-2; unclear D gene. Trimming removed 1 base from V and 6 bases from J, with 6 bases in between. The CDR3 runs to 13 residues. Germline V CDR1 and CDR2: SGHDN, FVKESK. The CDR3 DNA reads TGTGCCAGCAGCCAAGTGATTCCCGGGGAGCTGTTTTTT. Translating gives CASSQVIPGELFF.

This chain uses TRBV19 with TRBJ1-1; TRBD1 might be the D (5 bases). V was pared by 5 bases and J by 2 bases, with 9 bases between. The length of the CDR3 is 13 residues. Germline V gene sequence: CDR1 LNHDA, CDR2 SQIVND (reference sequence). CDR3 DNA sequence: TGTGCCAGTAGTTACGGACACAACACTGAAGCTTTCTTT. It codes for CASSYGHNTEAFF.

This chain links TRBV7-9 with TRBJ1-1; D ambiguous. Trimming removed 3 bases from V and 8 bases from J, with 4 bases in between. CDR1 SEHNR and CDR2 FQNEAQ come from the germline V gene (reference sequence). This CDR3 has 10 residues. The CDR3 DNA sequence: TGTGCCAGCAGCTTCCTGGAAGCTTTCTTT. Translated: CASSFLEAFF.

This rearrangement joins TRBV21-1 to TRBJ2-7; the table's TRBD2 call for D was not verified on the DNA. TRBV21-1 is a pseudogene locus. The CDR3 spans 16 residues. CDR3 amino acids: CASSKEAGGPGGVQYF. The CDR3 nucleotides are TGTGCCAGCAGCAAAGAAGCGGGAGGGCCCGGGGGAGTGCAGTACTTC.

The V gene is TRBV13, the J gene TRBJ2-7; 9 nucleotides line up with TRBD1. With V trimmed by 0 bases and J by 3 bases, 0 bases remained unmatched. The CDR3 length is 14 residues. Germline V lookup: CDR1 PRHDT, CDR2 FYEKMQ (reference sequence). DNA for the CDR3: TGTGCCAGCAGCTTAGGGGGACAGGGCTACGAGCAGTACTTC. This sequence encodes CASSLGGQGYEQYF. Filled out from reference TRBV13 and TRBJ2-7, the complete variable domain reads AAGVIQSPRHLIKEKRETATLKCYPIPRHDTVYWYQQGPGQDPQFLISFYEKMQSDKGSIPDRFSAQQFSDYHSELNMSSLELGDSALYFCASSLGGQGYEQYFGPGTRLTVT.

The DNA of the CDR3 is TGTGCCAGCAGTGAAGGGGACAGGGCCTACGAGCAGTACTTC. It yields the protein CASSEGDRAYEQYF. J is TRBJ2-7 and V is TRBV2; TRBD1 matches 9 bases. V dropped 1 base and J dropped 2; count of bases not matched to a gene: 0. Germline V gives CDR1 SNHLY, CDR2 FYNNEI. The CDR3 sequence is 14 residues long.

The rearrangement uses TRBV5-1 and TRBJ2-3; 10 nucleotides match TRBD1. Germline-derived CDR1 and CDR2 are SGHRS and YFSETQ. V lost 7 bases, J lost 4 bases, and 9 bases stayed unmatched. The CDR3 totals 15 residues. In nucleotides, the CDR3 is TGCGCCAGCTCGTCTGGGACAGGGGACTCAGATACGCAGTATTTT. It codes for CASSSGTGDSDTQYF.